This T cell receptor beta chain was identified in a study of cytomegalovirus exposure and HLA in healthy donors. This CDR3 contains 16 residues. CDR1 and CDR2 (germline): MNHNS, SASEGT. Trimming took 0 bases from V and 3 from J, leaving 12 bases between them. PCR involved 60 Vbeta and 13 Jbeta primers. Produced via immunoSEQ multiplex PCR; TCRdb's table is partial and in-frame only. The sample lists fewer than 250,000 clones; more than 75% were seen once. This TCR came from a human donor in good health. The sequenced material came from PBMCs. The chain has TRBV6-1 and TRBJ1-5, with D perhaps TRBD1 (6 bases). The CDR3 DNA follows: TGTGCCAGCAGTGAAGCGTTCGGACAGCTCAATCAGCCCCAGCATTTT. The encoded protein is CASSEAFGQLNQPQHF.